These 27 T cell receptor beta chains originate from one sample sequenced in a study of T cell responses to AZD1222 COVID-19 vaccine. Data came from immunoSEQ multiplex PCR; TCRdb stores just in-frame clones and leaves some out. The sample contains about 140,000 clones, 85% to 95% of which appear only once. The sequencing here drew on peripheral blood, taken on day 0 of AZD1222 vaccination. These receptors all come from an adult in good health.

The V gene is TRBV27, the J gene TRBJ2-1; D gene unclear. The length of the CDR3 is 12 residues. The germline V and J ends were trimmed by 4 bases and 6 bases, with 7 bases remaining between them. The germline V gene has CDR1 MNHEY and CDR2 SMNVEV (reference sequence). The CDR3 reads CASSSRRNEQFF. The CDR3 nucleotides read TGTGCCAGCAGTTCCAGACGCAATGAGCAGTTCTTC.

V gene TRBV18 combines with J gene TRBJ2-2, with D uncertain. The CDR3 loop spans 14 amino acids. V was trimmed by 2 bases and J by 6 bases, leaving 10 bases between them. CDR1 is KGHSH and CDR2 is LQKENI in the germline V gene. DNA for the CDR3: TGTGCCAGCTCACCAAGAATCCAGCCCGGGGAGCTGTTTTTT. It encodes CASSPRIQPGELFF. Full variable domain (remainder filled in from reference TRBV18 and TRBJ2-2): NAGVMQNPRHLVRRRGQEARLRCSPMKGHSHVYWYRQLPEEGLKFMVYLQKENIIDESGMPKERFSAEFPKEGPSILRIQQVVRGDSAAYFCASSPRIQPGELFFGEGSRLTVL.

The V and J genes are TRBV4-1 and TRBJ1-5; D unresolved. Germline V lookup: CDR1 MGHRA, CDR2 YSYEKL. The V end lost 3 bases, the J end lost 0 bases, and 18 bases lay between the germline ends. This CDR3 region has 18 residues. This chain's CDR3 is CASSHSTASGYSNQPQHF. The DNA for the CDR3 is TGCGCCAGCAGCCATTCGACGGCCTCCGGGTATAGCAATCAGCCCCAGCATTTT.

The rearrangement uses TRBV7-8 and TRBJ2-2; D is possibly TRBD2 (6 bases). Trimming cost V 5 bases and J 1 base, with 11 bases left between them. Germline lookup yields CDR1 SGHVS and CDR2 FQNEAQ. The CDR3 spans 15 residues. In DNA, the CDR3 is TGTGCCAGCAGCCCCTTCGGGGGGAACACCGGGGAGCTGTTTTTT. Its protein is CASSPFGGNTGELFF.

The chain couples TRBV6-6 to TRBJ2-7; D unresolved. The CDR3 is 13 amino acids. Trimming removed 5 bases at V and 1 base at J, with 9 bases between. The germline V gene encodes CDR1 MNHNY and CDR2 SVGAGI (reference sequence). The CDR3 DNA is TGTGCCAGCAGTGCGATTCAGTCCTACGAGCAGTACTTC. It encodes CASSAIQSYEQYF.

The V call is TRBV7-8, the J call TRBJ2-1; TRBD2 matches at 9 bases. Looked up from germline, CDR1 is SGHVS and CDR2 is FQNEAQ. The CDR3 is 14 amino acids. The ends lost 3 bases at V and 3 bases at J; junction bases unmatched: 0. The CDR3 sequence: CASSFSGGYNEQFF. CDR3 nucleotides: TGTGCCAGCAGCTTTAGCGGGGGCTACAATGAGCAGTTCTTC.

The rearrangement links TRBV19 to TRBJ2-3, with TRBD1 matching 8 bases. This CDR3 has 16 amino acids. V dropped 5 bases and J dropped 0; count of bases not matched to a gene: 7. Germline V CDR1 and CDR2: LNHDA, SQIVND (reference sequence). As DNA, the CDR3 is TGTGCCAGTAGTCCCCAGGGGGCGCCTAGCACAGATACGCAGTATTTT. It translates to CASSPQGAPSTDTQYF. The complete variable domain, with remaining parts taken from reference TRBV19 and TRBJ2-3, reads DGGITQSPKYLFRKEGQNVTLSCEQNLNHDAMYWYRQDPGQGLRLIYYSQIVNDFQKGDIAEGYSVSREKKESFPLTVTSAQKNPTAFYLCASSPQGAPSTDTQYFGPGTRLTVL.

This chain uses TRBV12-3 or TRBV12-4 with TRBJ2-7, with 7 positions matching TRBD1. Trimming removed 9 bases from V and 6 bases from J; junction bases left unmatched: 5. This CDR3 contains 11 residues. The CDR3 loop reads CASGTVREQYF. In DNA, the CDR3 is TGTGCCAGTGGGACAGTTCGCGAGCAGTACTTC.

This clone turned up a few times. This sequence joins TRBV5-1 and TRBJ2-1, with D perhaps TRBD2 (7 bases). Trimming took off 4 bases at V and 5 bases at J, with 13 bases between the two ends. The CDR3 contains 14 residues. Germline assignment: CDR1 SGHRS and CDR2 YFSETQ. This chain's CDR3 is CASSPGGPNNEQFF. CDR3 bases: TGCGCCAGCAGCCCGGGGGGCCCTAACAATGAGCAGTTCTTC.

V usage is TRBV3-1 (or the pseudogene TRBV3-2) and J usage is TRBJ1-4; the D is unclear. The CDR3 is made up of 15 amino acids. The germline CDR1 and CDR2 sequences are LGHDT and YNNKEL (reference sequence). Trimming took off 3 bases at V and 0 bases at J, with 8 bases between the two ends. CDR3 DNA sequence: TGTGCCAGCAGCCACTCTGTGTCAACTAATGAAAAACTGTTTTTT. The encoded protein is CASSHSVSTNEKLFF.

This chain links TRBV4-2 with TRBJ1-3; D call uncertain. The CDR3 is made up of 17 amino acids. Looked up from germline, CDR1 is LGHNA and CDR2 is YNFKEQ. Trimming took 1 base from V and 4 from J, leaving 17 bases between them. The CDR3 region is CASSQGGRWARGNTIYF. CDR3 sequence (DNA): TGTGCCAGCAGCCAAGGAGGCAGGTGGGCAAGGGGAAACACCATATATTTT.

This sequence joins TRBV7-9 and TRBJ1-4, with a weak D call TRBD1 (5 bases). The CDR3 runs to 15 residues. V lost 3 bases and J lost 7, with 15 bases in between. Per the germline V gene, CDR1 is SEHNR and CDR2 is FQNEAQ (reference sequence). CDR3 sequence reads: CASSFNRDGLEKLFF. Here the CDR3 DNA reads TGTGCCAGCAGCTTTAACCGGGACGGACTTGAAAAACTGTTTTTT.

This chain uses TRBV11-2 with TRBJ1-3; D is ambiguous. The germline V and J ends were trimmed by 0 bases and 5 bases, with 5 bases remaining between them. This CDR3 is built from 13 residues. Germline-derived CDR1 and CDR2 are SGHAT and FQNNGV. CDR3 sequence reads: CASSLDVRNTIYF. CDR3 nucleotide sequence: TGTGCCAGCAGCTTAGACGTGCGAAACACCATATATTTT. The variable domain in full, completed from reference TRBV11-2 and TRBJ1-3, reads EAGVAQSPRYKIIEKRQSVAFWCNPISGHATLYWYQQILGQGPKLLIQFQNNGVVDDSQLPKDRFSAERLKGVDSTLKIQPAKLEDSAVYLCASSLDVRNTIYFGEGSWLTVV.

CDR3 nucleotides: TGTGCCAGCCTTGACAGGACAGGCGAGCAGTACTTC. Translated: CASLDRTGEQYF. The chain employs TRBV2 and TRBJ2-7; 7 nucleotides align to TRBD1. This CDR3 is built from 12 residues. Looked up from germline, CDR1 is SNHLY and CDR2 is FYNNEI. V shed 8 bases and J 6 bases; nucleotides not matched to a gene: 7. Variable domain in full (rest from reference TRBV2 and TRBJ2-7): EPEVTQTPSHQVTQMGQEVILRCVPISNHLYFYWYRQILGQKVEFLVSFYNNEISEKSEIFDDQFSVERPDGSNFTLKIRSTKLEDSAMYFCASLDRTGEQYFGPGTRLTVT.

The rearrangement links TRBV6-5 to TRBJ1-1, with D possibly being TRBD1 (5 bases). The germline V gene has CDR1 MNHEY and CDR2 SVGAGI. CDR3 length: 14 amino acids. Trimming removed 8 bases at V and 6 bases at J, with 19 bases between. CDR3 amino acids: CASAPARDVPEAFF. CDR3 in DNA: TGTGCCAGCGCCCCCGCCAGGGACGTTCCTGAAGCTTTCTTT.

The chain uses TRBV7-9 and TRBJ2-1; D not certain. The germline CDR1 and CDR2 sequences are SEHNR and FQNEAQ (reference sequence). Trimming took off 2 bases at V and 3 bases at J, with 8 bases between the two ends. The CDR3 contains 14 residues. The CDR3 is CASSLMGLYNEQFF. The CDR3 bases are TGTGCCAGCAGCTTAATGGGCCTCTACAATGAGCAGTTCTTC.

This chain uses TRBV2 with TRBJ1-5; 9 bases line up with TRBD1. CDR3 length equals 16 residues. Germline trimming cut 10 bases from V and 5 bases from J; bases unmatched to any gene: 15. Per germline, CDR1 SNHLY and CDR2 FYNNEI. CDR3: CATSATGGYVYQPQHF. CDR3 sequence (DNA): TGTGCCACCTCCGCGACAGGGGGGTATGTGTATCAGCCCCAGCATTTT.

This rearrangement joins TRBV20-1 to TRBJ2-5; D is unclear. V was shortened by 7 bases and J by 1 base, with 7 bases between the two germline ends. The CDR3 has 11 amino acids. Germline CDR1 and CDR2: DFQATT and SNEGSKA (reference sequence). CDR3 loop: CSEGSQETQYF. The CDR3 DNA sequence: TGCAGTGAGGGCAGCCAAGAGACCCAGTACTTC.

The rearrangement joins TRBV15 to TRBJ1-5; 7 bases line up with TRBD1. CDR1 LNHNV and CDR2 YYDKDF come from the germline V gene (reference sequence). After removal of 3 bases from V and 5 bases from J, the junction contained 10 bases not matched to a gene. The CDR3 contains 16 residues. The CDR3 region is CATSRGNRGRDQPQHF. The CDR3 nucleotides are TGTGCCACCAGCAGGGGAAACAGGGGTCGGGATCAGCCCCAGCATTTT.

The chain is built from TRBV6-5 and TRBJ2-3; TRBD2 might be the D (6 bases). The CDR3 covers 14 residues. With 5 bases removed from V and 9 bases from J, the gap between germline ends came to 18 bases. The germline V gene encodes CDR1 MNHEY and CDR2 SVGAGI. CDR3 residues: CASSTETSTRTQYF. The CDR3 DNA sequence: TGTGCCAGCAGTACCGAGACTAGTACGCGGACGCAGTATTTT.

The chain combines TRBV6-5 with TRBJ1-1; D remains ambiguous. The V gene's germline CDR1 is MNHEY and CDR2 SVGAGI. The CDR3 extends over 14 amino acids. The V end was cut by 6 bases, the J end by 1 base, with 12 bases between. The chain's CDR3 is CASSSPAANTEAFF. Here the CDR3 DNA reads TGTGCCAGCAGCTCTCCAGCTGCGAACACTGAAGCTTTCTTT.

The V and J genes are TRBV2 and TRBJ1-1; D unclear. CDR1 is SNHLY and CDR2 is FYNNEI in the germline V gene. CDR3 length equals 11 residues. Trimming took off 8 bases at V and 4 bases at J, with 8 bases between the two ends. The CDR3 DNA follows: TGTGCCAGCCTCTACAGCACTGAAGCTTTCTTT. Encoded protein: CASLYSTEAFF. The entire variable domain, with the rest obtained from reference TRBV2 and TRBJ1-1, is as follows: EPEVTQTPSHQVTQMGQEVILRCVPISNHLYFYWYRQILGQKVEFLVSFYNNEISEKSEIFDDQFSVERPDGSNFTLKIRSTKLEDSAMYFCASLYSTEAFFGQGTRLTVV.

The chain employs TRBV11-2 and TRBJ2-5; TRBD2 agrees at 8 bases. CDR1 is SGHAT and CDR2 is FQNNGV in the germline V gene. V dropped 5 bases and J dropped 2; count of bases not matched to a gene: 7. This CDR3 is 15 amino acids long. The CDR3, as DNA: TGTGCCAGCAGCGGGGGACTAGTTGCACAAGAGACCCAGTACTTC. It yields the protein CASSGGLVAQETQYF.

V is TRBV5-1 and J is TRBJ2-2; unclear D gene. Trimming shortened V by 2 bases and J by 3 bases, and 17 bases separated the two germline ends. From germline, CDR1 is SGHRS and CDR2 YFSETQ. This CDR3 spans 17 amino acids. CDR3 region: CASSFLALQPDTGELFF. The CDR3 coding sequence is TGCGCCAGCAGCTTTCTCGCGTTACAGCCCGACACCGGGGAGCTGTTTTTT.

The rearrangement joins TRBV30 to TRBJ2-1, with D unresolved. The CDR3 has 11 residues. The germline CDR1 and CDR2 sequences are GTSNPN and SVGIG (reference sequence). Deletions cut 1 base from V and 6 bases from J, with 4 bases between. CDR3 protein: CAWSGLNEQFF. The CDR3 DNA reads as TGTGCCTGGAGTGGGCTCAATGAGCAGTTCTTC.

The chain carries TRBV2 and TRBJ1-1; weak D call: TRBD1 (6 bases). The CDR3 spans 12 residues. V lost 7 bases to trimming and J lost 9 bases, with 15 bases between them. The germline V gene encodes CDR1 SNHLY and CDR2 FYNNEI. The CDR3 region is CASTDWGGKAFF. The CDR3 bases are TGTGCCAGCACCGACTGGGGGGGCAAAGCTTTCTTT.

This chain links TRBV4-1 with TRBJ2-7, with D unclear. V lost 1 base to trimming and J lost 9 bases, with 10 bases between them. The CDR3 has 12 residues. From germline, CDR1 is MGHRA and CDR2 YSYEKL. The CDR3, as DNA: TGCGCCAGCAGCCAAGGCGCCAAGGTGCAGTACTTC. Its protein product is CASSQGAKVQYF.